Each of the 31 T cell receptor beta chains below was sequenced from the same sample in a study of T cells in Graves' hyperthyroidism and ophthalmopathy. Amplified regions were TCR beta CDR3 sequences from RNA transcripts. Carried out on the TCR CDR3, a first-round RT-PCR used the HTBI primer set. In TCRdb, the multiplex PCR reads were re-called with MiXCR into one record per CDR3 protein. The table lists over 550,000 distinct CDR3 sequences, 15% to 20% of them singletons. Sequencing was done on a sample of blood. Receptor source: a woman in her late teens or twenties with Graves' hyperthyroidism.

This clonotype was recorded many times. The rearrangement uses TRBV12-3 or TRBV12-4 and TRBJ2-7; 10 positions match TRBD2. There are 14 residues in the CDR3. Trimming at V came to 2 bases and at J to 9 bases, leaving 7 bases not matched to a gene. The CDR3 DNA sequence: TGTGCCAGCAGTTTACTAGCGGGGGCCCCGCGGCAGTACTTC. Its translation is CASSLLAGAPRQYF.

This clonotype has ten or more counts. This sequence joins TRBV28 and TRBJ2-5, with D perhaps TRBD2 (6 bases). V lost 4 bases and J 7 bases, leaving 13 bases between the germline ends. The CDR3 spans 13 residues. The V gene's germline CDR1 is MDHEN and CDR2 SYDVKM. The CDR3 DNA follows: TGTGCCAGCAGTTCCGGGACTGATGGGACCCAGTACTTC. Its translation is CASSSGTDGTQYF.

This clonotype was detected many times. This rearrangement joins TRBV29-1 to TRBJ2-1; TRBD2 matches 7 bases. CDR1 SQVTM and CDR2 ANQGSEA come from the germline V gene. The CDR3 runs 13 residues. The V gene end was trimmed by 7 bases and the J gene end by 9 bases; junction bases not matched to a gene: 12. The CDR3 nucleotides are TGCAGCGCCGATTTGCGTTTAGCGGGTGAGCAGTTCTTC. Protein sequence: CSADLRLAGEQFF.

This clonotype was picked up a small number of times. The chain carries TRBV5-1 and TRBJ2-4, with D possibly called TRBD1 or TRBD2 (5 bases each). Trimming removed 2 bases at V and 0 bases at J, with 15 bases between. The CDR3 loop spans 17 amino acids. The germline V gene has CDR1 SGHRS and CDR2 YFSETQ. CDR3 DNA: TGCGCCAGCAGCTTACCTACAGGAGGCTTAGCCAAAAACATTCAGTACTTC. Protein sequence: CASSLPTGGLAKNIQYF.

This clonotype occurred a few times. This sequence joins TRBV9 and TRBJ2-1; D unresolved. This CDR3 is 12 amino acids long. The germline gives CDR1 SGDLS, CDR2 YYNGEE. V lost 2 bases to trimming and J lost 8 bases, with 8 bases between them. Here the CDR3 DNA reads TGTGCCAGCAGCGTGAGGTGGGATGAGCAGTTCTTC. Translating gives CASSVRWDEQFF.

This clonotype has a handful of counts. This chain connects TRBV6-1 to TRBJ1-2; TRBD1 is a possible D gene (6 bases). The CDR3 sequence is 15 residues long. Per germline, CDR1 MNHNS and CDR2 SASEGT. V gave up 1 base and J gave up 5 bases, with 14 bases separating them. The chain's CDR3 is CASSEGGRGSYGYTF. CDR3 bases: TGTGCCAGCAGTGAAGGAGGCAGGGGAAGTTATGGCTACACCTTC.

As DNA, the CDR3 is TGTGCCAGTAGTCAGGCTCCGGCCACAGATACGCAGTATTTT. Protein: CASSQAPATDTQYF. The chain couples TRBV19 to TRBJ2-3; D is uncertain. Germline V gene lookup returns CDR1 LNHDA and CDR2 SQIVND (reference sequence). This CDR3 contains 14 residues. Trimming removed 5 bases from V and 2 bases from J, with 11 bases in between.

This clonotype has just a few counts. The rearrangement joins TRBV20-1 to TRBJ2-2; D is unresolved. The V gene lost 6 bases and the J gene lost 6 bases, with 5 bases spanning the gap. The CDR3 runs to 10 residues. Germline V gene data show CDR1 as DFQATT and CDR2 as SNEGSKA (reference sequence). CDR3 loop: CSAVAGELFF. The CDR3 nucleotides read TGCAGTGCGGTAGCCGGGGAGCTGTTTTTT.

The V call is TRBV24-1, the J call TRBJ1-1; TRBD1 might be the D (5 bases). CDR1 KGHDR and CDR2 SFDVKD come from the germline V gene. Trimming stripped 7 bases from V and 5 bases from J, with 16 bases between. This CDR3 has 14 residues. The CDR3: CATRSKGSGTEAFF. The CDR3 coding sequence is TGTGCCACCAGGTCGAAGGGGAGCGGGACTGAAGCTTTCTTT.

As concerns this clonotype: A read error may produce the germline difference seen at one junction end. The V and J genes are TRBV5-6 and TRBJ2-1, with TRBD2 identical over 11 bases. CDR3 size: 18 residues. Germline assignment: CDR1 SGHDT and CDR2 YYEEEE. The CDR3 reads CTSSLEPVAGGLNNEQFF. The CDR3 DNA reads TGTACCAGCAGCTTGGAACCCGTAGCGGGGGGGCTGAACAATGAGCAGTTCTTC. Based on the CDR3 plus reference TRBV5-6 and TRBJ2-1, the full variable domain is DAGVTQSPTHLIKTRGQQVTLRCSPKSGHDTVSWYQQALGQGPQFIFQYYEEEERQRGNFPDRFSGHQFPNYSSELNVNALLLGDSALYLCTSSLEPVAGGLNNEQFFGPGTRLTVL.

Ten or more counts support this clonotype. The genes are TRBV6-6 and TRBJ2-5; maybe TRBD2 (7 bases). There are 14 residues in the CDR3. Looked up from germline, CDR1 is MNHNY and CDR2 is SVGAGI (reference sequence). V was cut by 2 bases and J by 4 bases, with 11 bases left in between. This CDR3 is CASSYKGGGETQYF. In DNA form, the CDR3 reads TGTGCCAGCAGTTACAAGGGGGGGGGAGAGACCCAGTACTTC.

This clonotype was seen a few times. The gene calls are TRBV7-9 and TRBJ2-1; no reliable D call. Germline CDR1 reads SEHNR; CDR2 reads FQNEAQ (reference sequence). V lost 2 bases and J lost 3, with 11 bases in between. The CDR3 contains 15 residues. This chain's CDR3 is CASSLYGSDYNEQFF. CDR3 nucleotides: TGTGCCAGCAGCTTATATGGCTCGGACTACAATGAGCAGTTCTTC.

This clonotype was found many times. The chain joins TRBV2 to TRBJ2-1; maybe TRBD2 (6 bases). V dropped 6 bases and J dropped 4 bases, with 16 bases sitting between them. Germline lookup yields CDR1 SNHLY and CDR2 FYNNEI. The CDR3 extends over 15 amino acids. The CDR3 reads CASRETGTSYNEQFF. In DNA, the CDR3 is TGTGCCAGCAGGGAAACCGGGACTTCATACAATGAGCAGTTCTTC.

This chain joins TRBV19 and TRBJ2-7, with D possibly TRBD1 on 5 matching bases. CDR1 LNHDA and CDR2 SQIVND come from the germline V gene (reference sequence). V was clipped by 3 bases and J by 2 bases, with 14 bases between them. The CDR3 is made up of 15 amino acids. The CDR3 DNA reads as TGTGCCAGTAGTATTGGAAGGGGATCTACCTACGAGCAGTACTTC. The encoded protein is CASSIGRGSTYEQYF.

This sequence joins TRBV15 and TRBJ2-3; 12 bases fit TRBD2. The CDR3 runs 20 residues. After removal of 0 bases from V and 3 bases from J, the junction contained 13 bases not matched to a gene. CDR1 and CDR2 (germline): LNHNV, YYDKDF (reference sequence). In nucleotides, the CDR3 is TGTGCCACCAGCAGAGATCTGGAGACTAGCGGGAGAGGGGTAACAGATACGCAGTATTTT. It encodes CATSRDLETSGRGVTDTQYF.

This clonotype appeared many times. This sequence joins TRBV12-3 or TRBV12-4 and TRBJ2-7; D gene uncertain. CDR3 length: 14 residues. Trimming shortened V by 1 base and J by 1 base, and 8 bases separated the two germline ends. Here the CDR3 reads CASSLGTQSYEQYF. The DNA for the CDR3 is TGTGCCAGCAGTTTAGGAACGCAGTCCTACGAGCAGTACTTC.

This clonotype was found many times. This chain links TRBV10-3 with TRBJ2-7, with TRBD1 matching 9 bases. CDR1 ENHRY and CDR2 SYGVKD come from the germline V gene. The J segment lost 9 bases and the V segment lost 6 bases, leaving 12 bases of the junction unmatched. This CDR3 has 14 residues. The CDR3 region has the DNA TGTGCCATCAGAGTCGGACAGGGGAAGGGGGCGCAGTACTTC. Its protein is CAIRVGQGKGAQYF.

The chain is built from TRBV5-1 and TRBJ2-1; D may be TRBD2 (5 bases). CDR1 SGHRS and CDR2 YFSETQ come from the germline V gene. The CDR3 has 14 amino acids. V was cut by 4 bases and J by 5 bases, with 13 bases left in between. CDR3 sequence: CASSTWTVNNEQFF. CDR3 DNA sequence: TGCGCCAGCAGCACCTGGACTGTCAACAATGAGCAGTTCTTC.

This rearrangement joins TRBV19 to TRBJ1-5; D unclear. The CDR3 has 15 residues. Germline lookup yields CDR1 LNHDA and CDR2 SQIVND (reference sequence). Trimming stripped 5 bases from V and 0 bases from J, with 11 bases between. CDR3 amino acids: CASSFSHHSNQPQHF. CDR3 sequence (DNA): TGTGCCAGTAGTTTTTCGCACCATAGCAATCAGCCCCAGCATTTT.

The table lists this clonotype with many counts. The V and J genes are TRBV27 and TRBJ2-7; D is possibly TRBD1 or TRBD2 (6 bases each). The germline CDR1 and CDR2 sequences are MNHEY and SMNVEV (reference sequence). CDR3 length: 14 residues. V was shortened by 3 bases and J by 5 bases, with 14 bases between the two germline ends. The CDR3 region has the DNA TGTGCCAGCAGTTTGTGGGGGGCGTCCCACGAGCAGTACTTC. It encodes CASSLWGASHEQYF.

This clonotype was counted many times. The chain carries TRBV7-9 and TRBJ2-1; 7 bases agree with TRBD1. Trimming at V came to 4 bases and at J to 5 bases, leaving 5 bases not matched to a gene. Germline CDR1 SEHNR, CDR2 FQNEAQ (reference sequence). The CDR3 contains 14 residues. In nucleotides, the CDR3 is TGTGCCAGCAGCTCGGGACAGAGTAACAATGAGCAGTTCTTC. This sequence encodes CASSSGQSNNEQFF.

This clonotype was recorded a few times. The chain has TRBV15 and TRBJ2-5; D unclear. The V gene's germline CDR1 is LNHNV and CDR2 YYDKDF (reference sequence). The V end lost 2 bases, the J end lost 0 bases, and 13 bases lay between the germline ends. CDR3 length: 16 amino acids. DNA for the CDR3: TGTGCCACCAGCAGATCTAGATCCCGGTACCAAGAGACCCAGTACTTC. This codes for CATSRSRSRYQETQYF.

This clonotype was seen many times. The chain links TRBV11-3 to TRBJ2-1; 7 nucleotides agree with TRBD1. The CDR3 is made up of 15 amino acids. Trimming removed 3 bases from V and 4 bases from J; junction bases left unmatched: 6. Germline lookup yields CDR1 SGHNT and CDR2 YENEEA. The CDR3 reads CASSFGDSAYNEQFF. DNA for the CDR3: TGTGCCAGCAGCTTTGGGGACAGCGCGTACAATGAGCAGTTCTTC.

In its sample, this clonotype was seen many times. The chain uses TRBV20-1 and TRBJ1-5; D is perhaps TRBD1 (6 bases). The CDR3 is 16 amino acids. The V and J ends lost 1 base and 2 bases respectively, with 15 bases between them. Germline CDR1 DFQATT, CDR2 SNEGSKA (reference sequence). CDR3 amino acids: CSARVPAKGGNQPQHF. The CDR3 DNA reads TGCAGTGCTAGAGTCCCGGCGAAGGGGGGCAATCAGCCCCAGCATTTT.

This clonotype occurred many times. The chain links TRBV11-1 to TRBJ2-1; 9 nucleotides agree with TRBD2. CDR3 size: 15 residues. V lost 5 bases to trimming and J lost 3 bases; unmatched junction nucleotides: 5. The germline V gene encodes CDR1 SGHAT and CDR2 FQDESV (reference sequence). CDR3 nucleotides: TGTGCCAGCAGCCCGATAGCGGGAGACTACAATGAGCAGTTCTTC. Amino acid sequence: CASSPIAGDYNEQFF.

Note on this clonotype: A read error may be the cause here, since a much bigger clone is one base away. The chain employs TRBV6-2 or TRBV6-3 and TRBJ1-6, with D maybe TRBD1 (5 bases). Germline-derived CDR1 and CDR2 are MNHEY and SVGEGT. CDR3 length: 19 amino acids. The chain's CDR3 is CASTYDRGSPYSYNSPFHF. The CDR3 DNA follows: TGTGCCAGCACCTACGACCGGGGCAGCCCATACTCCTATAATTCACCCTTCCACTTT.

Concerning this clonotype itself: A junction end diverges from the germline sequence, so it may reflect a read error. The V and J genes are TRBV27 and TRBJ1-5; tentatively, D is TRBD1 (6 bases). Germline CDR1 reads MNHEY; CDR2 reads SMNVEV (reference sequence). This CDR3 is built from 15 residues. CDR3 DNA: TGTGCCAGCAATTTAAGTCCAGGGGAGAATCAGCCCCAGCATTTT. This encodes CASNLSPGENQPQHF.

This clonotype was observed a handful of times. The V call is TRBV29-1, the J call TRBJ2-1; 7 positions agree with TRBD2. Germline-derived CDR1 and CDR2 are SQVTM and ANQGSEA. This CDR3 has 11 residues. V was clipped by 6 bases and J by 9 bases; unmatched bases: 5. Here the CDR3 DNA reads TGCAGCGTGGACCGACTAGCTGAGCAGTTCTTC. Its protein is CSVDRLAEQFF.

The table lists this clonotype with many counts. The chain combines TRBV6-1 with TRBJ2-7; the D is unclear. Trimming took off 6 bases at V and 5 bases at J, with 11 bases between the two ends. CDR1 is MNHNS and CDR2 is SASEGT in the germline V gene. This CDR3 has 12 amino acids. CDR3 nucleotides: TGTGCCAGCAGGGACCATTCGGACGAGCAGTACTTC. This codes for CASRDHSDEQYF.

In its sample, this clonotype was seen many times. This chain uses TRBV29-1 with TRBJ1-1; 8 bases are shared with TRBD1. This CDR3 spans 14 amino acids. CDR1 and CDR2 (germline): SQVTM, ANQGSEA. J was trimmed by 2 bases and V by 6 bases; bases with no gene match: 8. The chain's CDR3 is CSVDRAGGNTEAFF. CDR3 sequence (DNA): TGCAGCGTGGACAGGGCTGGGGGTAACACTGAAGCTTTCTTT. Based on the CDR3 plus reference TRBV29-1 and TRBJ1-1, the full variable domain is SAVISQKPSRDICQRGTSLTIQCQVDSQVTMMFWYRQQPGQSLTLIATANQGSEATYESGFVIDKFPISRPNLTFSTLTVSNMSPEDSSIYLCSVDRAGGNTEAFFGQGTRLTVV.

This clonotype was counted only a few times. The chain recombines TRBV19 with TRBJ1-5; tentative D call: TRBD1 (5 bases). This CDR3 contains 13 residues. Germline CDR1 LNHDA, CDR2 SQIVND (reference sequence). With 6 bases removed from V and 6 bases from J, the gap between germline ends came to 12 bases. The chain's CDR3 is CASSRGSGQPQHF. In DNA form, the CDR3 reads TGTGCCAGTAGCCGGGGCTCGGGTCAGCCCCAGCATTTT.